The 3 T cell receptor beta chains reported below all come from one sample, sequenced in a study of blood T cell repertoires in COVID-19. TCRdb keeps only in-frame clones here, not all; method: immunoSEQ multiplex PCR. The sample has 150,000 to 180,000 clones; around 84% are singletons. What was sequenced was peripheral blood. Receptors originate from an older man with acute or convalescent COVID-19.

The chain joins TRBV28 to TRBJ1-2, with TRBD1 identical over 7 bases. The CDR3 runs 14 residues. From germline, CDR1 is MDHEN and CDR2 SYDVKM. V lost 6 bases and J lost 6; bases outside the gene matches: 10. The CDR3: CASRLSGDSHGYTF. CDR3 in DNA: TGTGCCAGCAGACTATCTGGGGACAGCCATGGCTACACCTTC.

The V call is TRBV27, the J call TRBJ1-5; D not certain. CDR3 length equals 14 residues. V lost 5 bases to trimming and J lost 7 bases, with 15 bases between them. CDR1 is MNHEY, CDR2 SMNVEV, per germline (reference sequence). The chain's CDR3 is CASSQTSSNQPQHF. CDR3 sequence (DNA): TGTGCCAGCAGTCAAACCTCTAGTAACCAGCCCCAGCATTTT.

This clone was counted only a few times. CDR3 DNA: TGTGCCAGCAGTTTTAGTAATTCACCCCTCCACTTT. Amino acid sequence: CASSFSNSPLHF. The chain recombines TRBV27 with TRBJ1-6; the D is unclear. The CDR3 extends over 12 amino acids. The germline V gene encodes CDR1 MNHEY and CDR2 SMNVEV (reference sequence). V was pared by 3 bases and J by 6 bases, with 3 bases between.